This T cell receptor beta chain comes out of a study of technical replicates of blood from a few donors. The assay was immunoSEQ multiplex PCR, and TCRdb's table has in-frame clones only and misses some. This sample carries some 91,000 clones, approximately 95% of them seen once, and the ten largest clones take approximately 0.22%. This CDR3 has 18 amino acids. Germline V lookup: CDR1 KGHSH, CDR2 LQKENI. The V gene end was trimmed by 2 bases and the J gene end by 3 bases; junction bases not matched to a gene: 15. The chain joins TRBV18 to TRBJ2-7; 8 nucleotides line up with TRBD2. The sequence was obtained from a human donor in good health. The sample was T cells isolated from PBMCs. The CDR3 here is CASSPSTALGLENYEQYF. In DNA, the CDR3 is TGTGCCAGCTCACCAAGCACCGCCCTGGGACTAGAGAACTACGAGCAGTACTTC.